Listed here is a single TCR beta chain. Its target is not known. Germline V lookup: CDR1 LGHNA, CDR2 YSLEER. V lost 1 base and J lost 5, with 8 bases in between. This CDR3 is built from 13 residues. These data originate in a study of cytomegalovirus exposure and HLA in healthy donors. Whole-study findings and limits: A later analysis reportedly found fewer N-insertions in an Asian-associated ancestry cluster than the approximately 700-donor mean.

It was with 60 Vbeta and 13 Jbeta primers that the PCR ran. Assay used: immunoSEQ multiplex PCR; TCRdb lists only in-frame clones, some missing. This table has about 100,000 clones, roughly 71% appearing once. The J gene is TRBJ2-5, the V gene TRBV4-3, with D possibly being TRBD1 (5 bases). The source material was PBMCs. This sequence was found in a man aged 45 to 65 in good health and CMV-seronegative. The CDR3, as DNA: TGCGCCAGCAGCCAAGGGGGCCGGGAGACCCAGTACTTC. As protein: CASSQGGRETQYF.